This TCR beta chain comes out of a study of Ad26.COV2.S vaccination and SARS-CoV-2 variants. The germline CDR1 and CDR2 sequences are ENHRY and SYGVKD. This CDR3 contains 11 residues. The V end was cut by 6 bases, the J end by 5 bases, with 5 bases between. Notes on this clone: The sample holds other DNA sequences that translate to the same CDR3.

Sample treatment: over 15 received Ad26.COV2.S at low or high dose, single or two shots; several received placebo; per-sample allocation not given. Day 63 after the first injection of vaccine or placebo was the sampling time. The assay was immunoSEQ multiplex PCR, and TCRdb's table has in-frame clones only and misses some. The sample lists hundreds of thousands of clones; approximately 86% were seen once. V is TRBV10-3 and J is TRBJ2-1; D remains unclear. The TCR was taken from a person between 18 and 65 years old who received the Ad26.COV2.S COVID-19 vaccine or a placebo. The sample consisted of peripheral blood, taken in a trial of Ad26.COV2.S vaccine versus placebo. The CDR3 DNA reads TGTGCCATCAGACAAGACAATGAGCAGTTCTTC. It is translated as CAIRQDNEQFF.